This T cell receptor beta chain was observed in a study of T cell responses to AZD1222 COVID-19 vaccine. TCRdb keeps only in-frame clones here, not all; method: immunoSEQ multiplex PCR. Among about 180,000 clones listed, 80% to 90% were seen once. V lost 4 bases to trimming and J lost 4 bases, with 16 bases between them. This CDR3 spans 15 amino acids. CDR1 and CDR2 (germline): SGHAT, FQDESV (reference sequence). The sequencing here drew on peripheral blood, taken on day 0 of AZD1222 vaccination. This TCR came from an adult in good health. The chain has TRBV11-1 and TRBJ1-2, with D unresolved. CDR3 in amino acids: CASSSALRTGYGYTF. The CDR3 DNA follows: TGTGCCAGCAGCTCCGCGCTCCGGACGGGCTATGGCTACACCTTC.